This entry lists 12 T cell receptor beta chains sequenced from one sample in a study of cytomegalovirus exposure and HLA in healthy donors. TCRdb's table, derived via immunoSEQ multiplex PCR, lists solely in-frame clones and lacks some. The sample holds some 100,000 clones, about 84% seen once. Sequencing was done on a sample of PBMCs. Receptor source: a man between 18 and 29 years old in good health and CMV-seronegative.

The rearrangement joins TRBV6-5 to TRBJ2-7, with 12 bases that match TRBD2. The ends lost 5 bases at V and 3 bases at J; junction bases unmatched: 5. The CDR3 totals 15 residues. The germline gives CDR1 MNHEY, CDR2 SVGAGI. DNA of the CDR3: TGTGCCAGCAGTCAAGGACTAGCGGGACTCTACGAGCAGTACTTC. Encoded protein: CASSQGLAGLYEQYF.

This chain connects TRBV6-5 to TRBJ2-7, with 10 bases lining up with TRBD2. The CDR3 sequence is 14 residues long. Germline trimming cut 5 bases from V and 7 bases from J; bases unmatched to any gene: 8. Germline V gives CDR1 MNHEY, CDR2 SVGAGI. CDR3 nucleotide sequence: TGTGCCAGCAGTCTTCTAGCGGGGGCTGGAGAGCAGTACTTC. It specifies CASSLLAGAGEQYF.

The CDR3 region is CASSLGTGIQETQYF. In DNA, the CDR3 is TGTGCCAGCTCCCTCGGGACAGGGATTCAAGAGACCCAGTACTTC. This chain joins TRBV18 and TRBJ2-5, with 9 nucleotides matching TRBD1. Germline CDR1 is KGHSH and CDR2 is LQKENI. The CDR3 length is 15 residues. Trimming cost V 6 bases and J 2 bases; bases outside gene matches: 7.

The chain has TRBV5-4 and TRBJ2-1; 7 bases line up with TRBD2. V lost 4 bases and J lost 2; bases outside the gene matches: 6. CDR3 length equals 15 residues. The germline V gene encodes CDR1 SGHNT and CDR2 YYREEE (reference sequence). CDR3 region: CASSKLAPTYNEQFF. For the CDR3, the DNA is TGTGCCAGCAGCAAACTAGCGCCCACCTACAATGAGCAGTTCTTC. The entire variable domain, with the rest obtained from reference TRBV5-4 and TRBJ2-1, is as follows: ETGVTQSPTHLIKTRGQQVTLRCSSQSGHNTVSWYQQALGQGPQFIFQYYREEENGRGNFPPRFSGLQFPNYSSELNVNALELDDSALYLCASSKLAPTYNEQFFGPGTRLTVL.

The chain links TRBV19 to TRBJ2-6; tentative D call: TRBD1 (6 bases). V lost 5 bases to trimming and J lost 2 bases, with 13 bases between them. The germline gives CDR1 LNHDA, CDR2 SQIVND (reference sequence). There are 16 residues in the CDR3. The CDR3 protein is CASSLGQGTGANVLTF. CDR3 nucleotide sequence: TGTGCCAGTAGTCTGGGACAAGGGACTGGGGCCAACGTCCTGACTTTC.

The genes are TRBV5-1 and TRBJ2-1; 7 nucleotides match TRBD1. CDR3 length: 16 amino acids. CDR1 is SGHRS and CDR2 is YFSETQ in the germline V gene. J was trimmed by 6 bases and V by 4 bases; bases with no gene match: 13. The CDR3 region is CASSPGRQGYANEQFF. In DNA form, the CDR3 reads TGCGCCAGCAGCCCCGGGCGACAGGGTTACGCCAATGAGCAGTTCTTC.

The chain couples TRBV14 to TRBJ2-4; D might be TRBD2 (6 bases). Trimming left V 2 bases short and J 1 base short, with 15 bases between. Germline-derived CDR1 and CDR2 are SGHDN and FVKESK. This CDR3 contains 17 residues. CDR3 DNA sequence: TGTGCCAGCAGCCAACCCCGCGGGGCCTCGGCCAAAAACATTCAGTACTTC. As protein: CASSQPRGASAKNIQYF.

V gene TRBV6-6 combines with J gene TRBJ1-5; 7 bases match TRBD1. Germline assignment: CDR1 MNHNY and CDR2 SVGAGI (reference sequence). CDR3 size: 15 residues. The V and J ends lost 4 bases and 0 bases, in that order; junction bases with no gene match: 3. The CDR3 region has the DNA TGTGCCAGCAGTTTTACAGGGGATAGCAATCAGCCCCAGCATTTT. It translates to CASSFTGDSNQPQHF.

Remarks on this clone: The junction shows a germline mismatch at one end, possibly a read error. The J gene is TRBJ2-7, the V gene TRBV6-1; 8 positions match TRBD1. The CDR3 runs 13 residues. Per the germline V gene, CDR1 is MNHNS and CDR2 is SASEGT. CDR3: CASNRQGALEQYF. The CDR3 DNA is TGTGCTAGCAACCGTCAGGGGGCTCTCGAGCAGTACTTC.

The chain carries TRBV5-4 and TRBJ1-1; possible D gene TRBD1, 6 bases. The germline V gene encodes CDR1 SGHNT and CDR2 YYREEE (reference sequence). The CDR3 runs 14 residues. V lost 4 bases to trimming and J lost 8 bases, with 18 bases between them. The CDR3 loop reads CASSGGAAKVEAFF. The CDR3 nucleotides are TGTGCCAGCAGCGGGGGCGCGGCGAAAGTCGAAGCTTTCTTT. The full variable domain, with the rest looked up from reference TRBV5-4 and TRBJ1-1, is ETGVTQSPTHLIKTRGQQVTLRCSSQSGHNTVSWYQQALGQGPQFIFQYYREEENGRGNFPPRFSGLQFPNYSSELNVNALELDDSALYLCASSGGAAKVEAFFGQGTRLTVV.

The chain carries TRBV19 and TRBJ1-4; 7 bases align to TRBD1. Germline assignment: CDR1 LNHDA and CDR2 SQIVND (reference sequence). The CDR3 runs to 15 residues. Trimming cost V 5 bases and J 2 bases; bases outside gene matches: 5. Here the CDR3 DNA reads TGTGCCAGTAGTCCTACAGGGGTCACTAATGAAAAACTGTTTTTT. This encodes CASSPTGVTNEKLFF.

This clone turned up a few times. The chain has TRBV6-1 and TRBJ2-7, with 7 nucleotides matching TRBD2. The CDR3 contains 13 residues. V lost 6 bases to trimming and J lost 2 bases; unmatched junction nucleotides: 4. Germline V gene sequence: CDR1 MNHNS, CDR2 SASEGT. The CDR3 sequence: CASRSGEAYEQYF. The CDR3 nucleotides read TGTGCCAGCAGGAGCGGGGAGGCCTACGAGCAGTACTTC.